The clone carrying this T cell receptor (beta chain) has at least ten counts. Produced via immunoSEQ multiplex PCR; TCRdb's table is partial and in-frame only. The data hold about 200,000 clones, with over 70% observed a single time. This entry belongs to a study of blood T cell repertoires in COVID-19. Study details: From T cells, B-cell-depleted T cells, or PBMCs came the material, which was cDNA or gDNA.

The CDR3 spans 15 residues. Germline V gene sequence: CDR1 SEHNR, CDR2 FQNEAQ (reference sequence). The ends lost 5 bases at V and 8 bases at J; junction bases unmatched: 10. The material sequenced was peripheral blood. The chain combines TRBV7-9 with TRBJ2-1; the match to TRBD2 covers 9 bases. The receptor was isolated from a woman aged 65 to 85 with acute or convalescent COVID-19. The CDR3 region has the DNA TGTGCCAGCAGCCCCTCCGCGGGAGGGTCAGATGAGCAGTTCTTC. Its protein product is CASSPSAGGSDEQFF.